A selection of T cell receptor beta chains follows, all from one sample in a study of beta chain features in type 1 diabetes. Clones were read by immunoSEQ multiplex PCR, and TCRdb kept only the in-frame ones, dropping some. The repertoire has 60,000 or so clones, 40% to 60% of them found once; the top ten carry 2.6%. Sequences were obtained from Tregs from blood. The receptors stem from a middle-aged woman with type 1 diabetes. Each CDR3 is given with its conserved first and last residue. Fields, in order: CDR3 length, J gene, D gene, clone size, V gene, CDR3 DNA, CDR3 protein. D genes are given only for firm matches. Size values are once, few and many counts, or a class for expanded clones, and some rows have none.

len: 13; j_gene: TRBJ1-1; d_gene: TRBD1; abundance: .; v_gene: TRBV7-9; CDR3nt: TGTGCCAGCAGCCGACAGGGTCCCACTGAAGCTTTCTTT; CDR3aa: CASSRQGPTEAFF
len: 16; j_gene: TRBJ2-3; d_gene: TRBD2; abundance: .; v_gene: TRBV11-3; CDR3nt: TGTGCCAGCAGCGCCTCCCGGGGGGGACTCACAGATACGCAGTATTTT; CDR3aa: CASSASRGGLTDTQYF
len: 15; j_gene: TRBJ2-1; d_gene: .; abundance: .; v_gene: TRBV7-8; CDR3nt: TGTGCCAGCACCCTCAGCGGCACAGCCTACAATGAGCAGTTCTTC; CDR3aa: CASTLSGTAYNEQFF
len: 15; j_gene: TRBJ2-5; d_gene: TRBD1; abundance: few; v_gene: TRBV5-1; CDR3nt: TGCGCCAGCAGCCTAACCGGGACAGGGGAAGAGACCCAGTACTTC; CDR3aa: CASSLTGTGEETQYF
len: 14; j_gene: TRBJ1-1; d_gene: .; abundance: .; v_gene: TRBV7-9; CDR3nt: TGTGCCAGCAGCTTAGAAGCGGGGAACACTGAAGCTTTCTTT; CDR3aa: CASSLEAGNTEAFF
len: 13; j_gene: TRBJ1-1; d_gene: .; abundance: .; v_gene: TRBV2; CDR3nt: TGTGCCAGCGCTGCTAGTAGGAACACTGAAGCTTTCTTT; CDR3aa: CASAASRNTEAFF
len: 15; j_gene: TRBJ1-2; d_gene: TRBD1; abundance: .; v_gene: TRBV7-2; CDR3nt: TGTGCCAGCAGCCCCCCGACAGGGGGCGACTATGGCTACACCTTC; CDR3aa: CASSPPTGGDYGYTF
len: 12; j_gene: TRBJ2-1; d_gene: .; abundance: .; v_gene: TRBV28; CDR3nt: TGTGCCAGCAGTTTACTGACATCGTTGACGTTCTTC; CDR3aa: CASSLLTSLTFF
len: 12; j_gene: TRBJ2-2; d_gene: .; abundance: .; v_gene: TRBV10-3; CDR3nt: TGTGCCATCAGCCTGTTCACCGGGGAGCTGTTTTTT; CDR3aa: CAISLFTGELFF
len: 15; j_gene: TRBJ2-5; d_gene: TRBD1; abundance: .; v_gene: TRBV27; CDR3nt: TGTGCCAGCAGTCGGATCGGGACAGGGTTACAGACCCAGTACTTC; CDR3aa: CASSRIGTGLQTQYF
len: 18; j_gene: TRBJ2-1; d_gene: TRBD2; abundance: .; v_gene: TRBV25-1; CDR3nt: TGTGCCAGCAGTCCGCCTAGCGGGACCGGGGGGATTTACAATGAGCAGTTCTTC; CDR3aa: CASSPPSGTGGIYNEQFF
len: 13; j_gene: TRBJ1-1; d_gene: .; abundance: few; v_gene: TRBV2; CDR3nt: TGTGCCACCCACAGGGAGCTGAACACTGAAGCTTTCTTT; CDR3aa: CATHRELNTEAFF
len: 15; j_gene: TRBJ2-2; d_gene: TRBD2; abundance: once; v_gene: TRBV6-6; CDR3nt: TGTGCCAGCAGGCCGGGACTAGCGAACACCGGGGAGCTGTTTTTT; CDR3aa: CASRPGLANTGELFF
len: 14; j_gene: TRBJ2-5; d_gene: .; abundance: .; v_gene: TRBV6-5; CDR3nt: TGTGCCAGCAGTTACTCAAGGGGTGGGGAGACCCAGTACTTC; CDR3aa: CASSYSRGGETQYF
len: 16; j_gene: TRBJ2-2; d_gene: TRBD1; abundance: .; v_gene: TRBV4-3; CDR3nt: TGCGCCAGCAGCCGACCGACAGGGGGATCGACCGGGGAGCTGTTTTTT; CDR3aa: CASSRPTGGSTGELFF
len: 16; j_gene: TRBJ1-6; d_gene: .; abundance: .; v_gene: TRBV18; CDR3nt: TGTGCCAGCTCACCGGGGGGAGTCGCTTATAATTCACCCCTCCACTTT; CDR3aa: CASSPGGVAYNSPLHF
len: 14; j_gene: TRBJ2-5; d_gene: .; abundance: .; v_gene: TRBV7-2; CDR3nt: TGTGCCAGCAGCTTAGATCCCCAGGGGGAGACCCAGTACTTC; CDR3aa: CASSLDPQGETQYF
len: 15; j_gene: TRBJ2-7; d_gene: .; abundance: once; v_gene: TRBV10-3; CDR3nt: TGTGCCTCCCAAGGGGAGGCCGGCGGCTCCTACGAGCAGTACTTC; CDR3aa: CASQGEAGGSYEQYF
len: 15; j_gene: TRBJ2-1; d_gene: .; abundance: .; v_gene: TRBV7-2; CDR3nt: TGTGCCAGCAGCACCCCGGGACTGCTGAAGAATGAGCAGTTCTTC; CDR3aa: CASSTPGLLKNEQFF
len: 15; j_gene: TRBJ2-2; d_gene: .; abundance: .; v_gene: TRBV7-2; CDR3nt: TGTGCCAGCAGCTTAGCCCAGGGGTTGGCCGGGGAGCTGTTTTTT; CDR3aa: CASSLAQGLAGELFF
len: 17; j_gene: TRBJ2-3; d_gene: TRBD1; abundance: .; v_gene: TRBV4-2; CDR3nt: TGTGCCAGCAGCCAAGATCGTGGGCAGGGGGCAACAGATACGCAGTATTTT; CDR3aa: CASSQDRGQGATDTQYF
len: 12; j_gene: TRBJ1-1; d_gene: TRBD1; abundance: .; v_gene: TRBV7-2; CDR3nt: TGTGCCAGCAGCGCGGACAGGGAGCGGGCTTTCTTT; CDR3aa: CASSADRERAFF
len: 17; j_gene: TRBJ2-3; d_gene: TRBD1; abundance: .; v_gene: TRBV5-1; CDR3nt: TGCGCCAGCAGCTTGGCCCGTAGGACAGGGGAGAGTAATACGCAGTATTTT; CDR3aa: CASSLARRTGESNTQYF
len: 15; j_gene: TRBJ2-1; d_gene: TRBD2; abundance: few; v_gene: TRBV10-3; CDR3nt: TGTGCCACCCTACGAGGACTAGCGGGAATCGATGAGCAGTTCTTC; CDR3aa: CATLRGLAGIDEQFF
len: 13; j_gene: TRBJ1-1; d_gene: .; abundance: .; v_gene: TRBV18; CDR3nt: TGTGCCAGCTCAACGACAGGACAGACTGAAGCTTTCTTT; CDR3aa: CASSTTGQTEAFF
len: 13; j_gene: TRBJ2-1; d_gene: TRBD1; abundance: .; v_gene: TRBV5-1; CDR3nt: TGCGCCAGCAGCACCGGACAGGAACGGGAGCAGTTCTTC; CDR3aa: CASSTGQEREQFF
len: 15; j_gene: TRBJ1-1; d_gene: .; abundance: .; v_gene: TRBV7-2; CDR3nt: TGTGCCAGCAGCCTTGTGTGGCTCTCGGGTACTGAAGCTTTCTTT; CDR3aa: CASSLVWLSGTEAFF
len: 14; j_gene: TRBJ1-1; d_gene: .; abundance: .; v_gene: TRBV5-1; CDR3nt: TGCGCCAGCAGCTTCAACCCGGGGAACACTGAAGCTTTCTTT; CDR3aa: CASSFNPGNTEAFF
len: 15; j_gene: TRBJ1-1; d_gene: TRBD1; abundance: .; v_gene: TRBV18; CDR3nt: TGTGCCAGCTCAGACCTCACAGGGGCGAACACTGAAGCTTTCTTT; CDR3aa: CASSDLTGANTEAFF
len: 15; j_gene: TRBJ2-5; d_gene: .; abundance: .; v_gene: TRBV6-5; CDR3nt: TGTGCCAGCAGCCCATACAGGGGGGGCGCGGAGACCCAGTACTTC; CDR3aa: CASSPYRGGAETQYF
len: 15; j_gene: TRBJ1-6; d_gene: TRBD1; abundance: .; v_gene: TRBV2; CDR3nt: TGTGCCAGCAAGGCGGGACAGGCCTTGAATTCACCCCTCCACTTT; CDR3aa: CASKAGQALNSPLHF
len: 15; j_gene: TRBJ2-5; d_gene: TRBD1; abundance: few; v_gene: TRBV7-9; CDR3nt: TGTGCCAGCAACCTCGGGACAGGGAGCCAAGAGACCCAGTACTTC; CDR3aa: CASNLGTGSQETQYF
len: 15; j_gene: TRBJ1-6; d_gene: TRBD1; abundance: few; v_gene: TRBV7-3; CDR3nt: TGTGCCAGCAGCTTAATCGGACAGGGAAATTCACCCCTCCACTTT; CDR3aa: CASSLIGQGNSPLHF
len: 16; j_gene: TRBJ1-2; d_gene: TRBD1; abundance: few; v_gene: TRBV19; CDR3nt: TGTGCCAGTAGTCCACTCCGGGGGACAGCCTACTATGGCTACACCTTC; CDR3aa: CASSPLRGTAYYGYTF
len: 12; j_gene: TRBJ1-2; d_gene: .; abundance: few; v_gene: TRBV10-3; CDR3nt: TGTGCCATCAGTGAGTCCGGGGTCGGCTACACCTTC; CDR3aa: CAISESGVGYTF
len: 17; j_gene: TRBJ1-5; d_gene: .; abundance: few; v_gene: TRBV28; CDR3nt: TGTGCCAGCAGTTTATACGGGGTCTCGGGAGGCGATCAGCCCCAGCATTTT; CDR3aa: CASSLYGVSGGDQPQHF
len: 12; j_gene: TRBJ1-1; d_gene: .; abundance: few; v_gene: TRBV30; CDR3nt: TGTGCCTGGAGTGACCAGGGCACTGAAGCTTTCTTT; CDR3aa: CAWSDQGTEAFF
len: 15; j_gene: TRBJ1-2; d_gene: .; abundance: .; v_gene: TRBV14; CDR3nt: TGTGCCAGCAGCCAAGATTGGTTGAGGCAGGAGGACTACACCTTC; CDR3aa: CASSQDWLRQEDYTF
len: 12; j_gene: TRBJ1-5; d_gene: .; abundance: .; v_gene: TRBV28; CDR3nt: TGTGCCAGAAAACCGGTGAATCAGCCCCAGCATTTT; CDR3aa: CARKPVNQPQHF
len: 15; j_gene: TRBJ1-3; d_gene: TRBD1; abundance: few; v_gene: TRBV7-2; CDR3nt: TGTGCCAGCAGCACCCGGACAGGGTCCGGAAACACCATATATTTT; CDR3aa: CASSTRTGSGNTIYF
len: 11; j_gene: TRBJ2-1; d_gene: TRBD2; abundance: many; v_gene: TRBV10-3; CDR3nt: TGTGCCACCTCGACTAGCGGTGAGCAGTTCTTC; CDR3aa: CATSTSGEQFF
len: 16; j_gene: TRBJ1-5; d_gene: TRBD1; abundance: .; v_gene: TRBV28; CDR3nt: TGTGCCAGCAGATCCGGGACAGGGGCGCCGAGTCAGCCCCAGCATTTT; CDR3aa: CASRSGTGAPSQPQHF
len: 11; j_gene: TRBJ1-1; d_gene: .; abundance: .; v_gene: TRBV2; CDR3nt: TGTGCCAGCAGTCCAAACACTGAAGCTTTCTTT; CDR3aa: CASSPNTEAFF